Each of the 17 T cell receptor beta chains below was sequenced from the same sample in a study of blood T cells in healthy people across ages. The authors ran a second PCR of 7 to 11 cycles using a sample-barcoded 5' primer and a J-beta primer mix. MiXCR was run by TCRdb on the 5' RACE reads, yielding one entry per CDR3 protein. In the table there are hundreds of thousands of distinct CDR3 sequences, roughly 49% of which are singletons. The specimen sequenced was blood. Receptor source: a woman in her sixties in good health.

The gene calls are TRBV9 and TRBJ2-7, with TRBD2 matching over 8 bases. The better agreement between TRBJ2-5 and the DNA end casts doubt on the J call. The CDR3 is 16 residues long. Germline V gene lookup returns CDR1 SGDLS and CDR2 YYNGEE. The CDR3 DNA reads as TGTGCCAGCAGCCCCGGGAGGGGACTTTTGATCGAGACCCAGTACTTC. Protein sequence: CASSPGRGLLIETQYF.

This sequence joins TRBV20-1 and TRBJ2-7, with D possibly TRBD2 on 6 matching bases. This CDR3 contains 13 residues. Germline CDR1 reads DFQATT; CDR2 reads SNEGSKA (reference sequence). Trimming pared 3 bases from V and 7 bases from J, leaving 16 bases between. CDR3 region: CSASPDYYVEQYF. For the CDR3, the DNA is TGCAGTGCTAGCCCGGACTACTACGTGGAGCAGTACTTC.

V usage is TRBV6-2 or TRBV6-3 and J usage is TRBJ1-5, with D possibly being TRBD1 (5 bases). CDR1 is MNHEY, CDR2 SVGEGT, per germline. The CDR3 runs to 17 residues. V was clipped by 10 bases and J by 2 bases, with 24 bases between them. CDR3 region: CATNPRWGLIGNQPQHF. In DNA, the CDR3 is TGTGCCACCAATCCTAGGTGGGGGTTAATTGGCAATCAGCCCCAGCATTTT.

The CDR3 region is CASSSPRQYEQFF. As DNA, the CDR3 is TGTGCCAGCAGCTCCCCCCGACAGTATGAGCAGTTCTTC. This chain uses TRBV11-3 with TRBJ2-1, with D possibly matching TRBD1 (5 bases). CDR1 is SGHNT, CDR2 YENEEA, per germline. The V and J ends lost 4 bases and 8 bases respectively, with 12 bases between them. The CDR3 is 13 amino acids.

The table lists this clonotype with a few counts. V is TRBV4-2 and J is TRBJ2-3; TRBD2 aligns across 7 bases. The trim removed 4 bases at V and 4 bases at J, leaving 5 bases unmatched. This CDR3 region has 14 residues. Germline CDR1 is LGHNA and CDR2 is YNFKEQ. In DNA, the CDR3 is TGTGCCAGCAGCCCCTGGACTAGTGCAGATACGCAGTATTTT. Protein product: CASSPWTSADTQYF.

The chain has TRBV20-1 and TRBJ2-1; no clear D. Germline V gene sequence: CDR1 DFQATT, CDR2 SNEGSKA (reference sequence). The CDR3 has 13 amino acids. Trimming cost V 3 bases and J 0 bases, with 6 bases left between them. CDR3 protein: CSASGGSYNEQFF. In DNA form, the CDR3 reads TGCAGTGCTAGCGGTGGCTCCTACAATGAGCAGTTCTTC.

This clonotype occurred a few times. The chain joins TRBV20-1 to TRBJ2-3, with no clear D. The ends were cut back, 3 bases at V and 3 bases at J, with 13 bases in the middle. The CDR3 covers 14 residues. Germline CDR1 is DFQATT and CDR2 is SNEGSKA (reference sequence). This chain's CDR3 is CSARTASMTDTQYF. The CDR3 DNA is TGCAGTGCTAGGACGGCTTCAATGACAGATACGCAGTATTTT.

CDR3 in DNA: TGTGCCAGCAGCCGGGCGTCTGGCGAGCAGTTCTTC. Protein: CASSRASGEQFF. The J gene is TRBJ2-1, the V gene TRBV11-2; D gene unclear. V was trimmed by 5 bases and J by 10 bases, leaving 12 bases between them. The CDR3 totals 12 residues. Germline CDR1 is SGHAT and CDR2 is FQNNGV.

This clonotype has just one count. The rearrangement joins TRBV19 to TRBJ2-7, with TRBD2 identical over 11 bases. Judging by the DNA end, TRBJ2-5 fits better; the J call may be wrong. The CDR3 totals 15 residues. CDR1 and CDR2 from the germline V gene are LNHDA and SQIVND (reference sequence). CDR3 protein: CASSIYGLAGETQYF. Written as DNA, the CDR3 is TGTGCCAGTAGTATATACGGACTAGCGGGAGAGACCCAGTACTTC.

The CDR3 is CSARDGVAGEWDEQYF. CDR3 sequence (DNA): TGCAGTGCTAGAGATGGAGTAGCGGGAGAGTGGGACGAGCAGTACTTC. This chain connects TRBV20-1 to TRBJ2-7, with 9 bases lining up with TRBD2. Germline CDR1 DFQATT, CDR2 SNEGSKA (reference sequence). V gave up 0 bases and J gave up 5 bases; unmatched junction bases: 11. The CDR3 contains 16 residues.

This clonotype has only one observation. This rearrangement joins TRBV20-1 to TRBJ2-7, with 10 bases identical to TRBD1. The CDR3 sequence is 15 residues long. Germline values: CDR1 DFQATT, CDR2 SNEGSKA (reference sequence). J was trimmed by 4 bases and V by 3 bases; bases with no gene match: 9. CDR3 nucleotides: TGCAGTGCTAGTGGAACCCGACAGGGGGCATACGAGCAGTACTTC. Translation: CSASGTRQGAYEQYF.

This clonotype showed up just a few times. The rearrangement joins TRBV7-2 to TRBJ1-2, with D perhaps matching TRBD1 (5 bases). Germline V gene lookup returns CDR1 SGHTA and CDR2 FQGNSA. This CDR3 has 15 residues. Trimming took off 4 bases at V and 4 bases at J, with 16 bases between the two ends. The CDR3 sequence is CASSSGGTTAYGYTF. CDR3 DNA: TGTGCCAGCAGCTCAGGCGGGACTACCGCCTATGGCTACACCTTC.

With regard to this clonotype: This could be a read error, since a much larger clone is one nucleotide away. The V gene is TRBV7-9, the J gene TRBJ2-7; unclear D gene. Germline V CDR1 and CDR2: SEHNR, FQNEAQ (reference sequence). The CDR3 totals 14 residues. Here the CDR3 DNA reads TGTGTCAGCAGCTTAGGATCCACGCCCTACGAGCAGTACTTC. Translation gives CVSSLGSTPYEQYF.

The gene calls are TRBV11-1 and TRBJ2-1; tentatively, D is TRBD2 (7 bases). Trimming pared 4 bases from V and 6 bases from J, leaving 16 bases between. Per the germline V gene, CDR1 is SGHAT and CDR2 is FQDESV (reference sequence). The CDR3 length is 15 residues. CDR3 loop: CASSSRGSGVNEQFF. The DNA of the CDR3 is TGTGCCAGCAGCTCCAGGGGCAGCGGGGTCAATGAGCAGTTCTTC.

This clonotype was detected a few times. The J gene is TRBJ1-1, the V gene TRBV15, with TRBD1 as a possible D gene (6 bases). CDR1 and CDR2 (germline): LNHNV, YYDKDF (reference sequence). This CDR3 has 13 amino acids. Deletions cut 4 bases from V and 8 bases from J, with 14 bases between. CDR3 in DNA: TGTGCCACCAGCAACAGGGTCGGGGAGGAAGCTTTCTTT. It yields the protein CATSNRVGEEAFF.

The rearrangement uses TRBV20-1 and TRBJ2-1; 8 bases fit TRBD2. CDR1 and CDR2 from the germline V gene are DFQATT and SNEGSKA (reference sequence). The trim removed 7 bases at V and 0 bases at J, leaving 2 bases unmatched. The CDR3 totals 13 residues. The CDR3 protein is CSEAGVSYNEQFF. In DNA, the CDR3 is TGCAGTGAAGCGGGAGTCTCCTACAATGAGCAGTTCTTC.

In this sample, this clonotype turned up a few times. This chain uses TRBV25-1 with TRBJ1-4; D is unclear. The CDR3 is 13 residues long. Germline V CDR1 and CDR2: MGHDK, SYGVNS. V lost 1 base, J lost 8 bases, and 8 bases lay in between. CDR3 coding DNA: TGTGCCAGCAGTGAATCCTGGGAGGAAAAACTGTTTTTT. Protein product: CASSESWEEKLFF. Using reference TRBV25-1 and TRBJ1-4 for the parts outside the CDR3, the full variable domain is EADIYQTPRYLVIGTGKKITLECSQTMGHDKMYWYQQDPGMELHLIHYSYGVNSTEKGDLSSESTVSRIRTEHFPLTLESARPSHTSQYLCASSESWEEKLFFGSGTQLSVL.